This T cell receptor beta chain comes out of a study of early stage breast cancer tumors. Study information: Among some 12 ER+/PR+/HER2- tumors, eight were ductal, four lobular.

TCRdb's copy holds only in-frame clones and misses some; the assay was immunoSEQ multiplex PCR. The table has more than 20,000 clones, 76% seen once; the top ten hold approximately 30%. CDR3 length: 16 residues. The V gene's germline CDR1 is MNHEY and CDR2 SMNVEV (reference sequence). Trimming cost V 2 bases and J 5 bases, with 18 bases left between them. Specimen: blood. This clonotype originated in a person between 60 and 70 years old with breast cancer. The chain links TRBV27 to TRBJ1-1; D call uncertain. The CDR3 protein is CASSLTFPWEATEAFF. The DNA for the CDR3 is TGTGCCAGCAGTTTAACCTTCCCTTGGGAGGCGACTGAAGCTTTCTTT.